The 2 T cell receptor beta chains below were found in one sample sequenced in a study of response to subunit inactivated influenza vaccine. TCRdb used MiXCR to reprocess the RT-PCR reads, holding one entry per CDR3 protein. In the table there are 450,000 to 600,000 distinct CDR3 sequences, 6.5% to 8% of which are singletons. The material sequenced was PBMCs from blood, taken about 23 months after vaccination. Source of these receptors: a man aged 50-75 years who received an inactivated influenza vaccine.

This clonotype appeared many times. The chain has TRBV28 and TRBJ2-7, with a weak D call TRBD2 (6 bases). CDR3 length: 14 residues. Trimming cost V 2 bases and J 1 base, with 9 bases left between them. The V gene's germline CDR1 is MDHEN and CDR2 SYDVKM. CDR3 in amino acids: CASSLAGRSYEQYF. CDR3 nucleotides: TGTGCCAGCAGTTTAGCGGGACGATCCTACGAGCAGTACTTC.

The chain links TRBV15 to TRBJ2-1, with D possibly matching TRBD2 (5 bases). The germline V gene encodes CDR1 LNHNV and CDR2 YYDKDF (reference sequence). V lost 4 bases and J lost 9, with 13 bases in between. CDR3 length: 13 residues. In nucleotides, the CDR3 is TGTGCCACCAGCAAGCGACTGGGGAGTGAGCAGTTCTTC. The encoded protein is CATSKRLGSEQFF.